Below, 17 T cell receptor beta chains from the same sample are listed, as sequenced in a study of CD8 T cells in Susac syndrome. The RNA input was roughly 0.45 to 1 ug, and it was reverse transcribed with random hexamers. Using its own MiXCR run on the immunoSEQ multiplex PCR reads, TCRdb lists one record per CDR3 protein. Among roughly 200,000 distinct CDR3 sequences listed, about 95% were seen once. The sample comprised CD4+ T cells from PBMCs. Source of these receptors: a human donor with multiple sclerosis.

V usage is TRBV7-9 and J usage is TRBJ2-1; 8 bases are shared with TRBD1. Germline trimming cut 7 bases from V and 6 bases from J; bases unmatched to any gene: 17. The V gene's germline CDR1 is SEHNR and CDR2 FQNEAQ (reference sequence). This CDR3 spans 17 amino acids. As DNA, the CDR3 is TGTGCCAGCAACTCCATTATATTCGGGACAGGTGTCAATGAGCAGTTCTTC. It yields the protein CASNSIIFGTGVNEQFF.

CDR3 nucleotide sequence: TGTGCCAGCAGCTTATCGAAGGTCTTTGGGGCCAACGTCCTGACTTTC. This encodes CASSLSKVFGANVLTF. The gene calls are TRBV7-9 and TRBJ2-6; no definite D call. The CDR3 consists of 16 residues. The V gene's germline CDR1 is SEHNR and CDR2 FQNEAQ (reference sequence). The ends were cut back, 2 bases at V and 3 bases at J, with 11 bases in the middle. Full variable domain (outside the CDR3, taken from reference TRBV7-9 and TRBJ2-6): DTGVSQNPRHKITKRGQNVTFRCDPISEHNRLYWYRQTLGQGPEFLTYFQNEAQLEKSRLLSDRFSAERPKGSFSTLEIQRTEQGDSAMYLCASSLSKVFGANVLTFGAGSRLTVL.

The V and J genes are TRBV5-1 and TRBJ1-1; 7 bases fit TRBD1. In germline, CDR1 is SGHRS, CDR2 YFSETQ. V was pared by 4 bases and J by 2 bases, with 8 bases of the junction left unmatched. This CDR3 spans 15 amino acids. The CDR3 protein is CASSLRDSGNTEAFF. The CDR3 DNA reads as TGCGCCAGCAGCCTCCGGGACAGTGGTAACACTGAAGCTTTCTTT.

The chain links TRBV20-1 to TRBJ2-5; 11 bases are shared with TRBD2. Losses at the gene ends were 4 bases for V and 8 bases for J; bases not matched to a gene: 6. CDR3 length equals 13 residues. From germline, CDR1 is DFQATT and CDR2 SNEGSKA (reference sequence). This CDR3 is CSATSSGGFTQYF. The CDR3 nucleotides are TGCAGTGCTACGTCTAGCGGGGGGTTCACCCAGTACTTC.

This chain uses TRBV29-1 with TRBJ1-2, with 7 bases matching TRBD1. This CDR3 is 16 amino acids long. V shed 7 bases and J 2 bases; nucleotides not matched to a gene: 16. In germline, CDR1 is SQVTM, CDR2 ANQGSEA. The CDR3: CSAPMTPGQPNYGYTF. The DNA for the CDR3 is TGCAGCGCCCCAATGACCCCGGGACAGCCCAACTATGGCTACACCTTC.

This clonotype was picked up one time. This chain links TRBV12-3 or TRBV12-4 with TRBJ2-2, with D perhaps TRBD1 (6 bases). The V end was cut by 4 bases, the J end by 1 base, with 13 bases between. The CDR3 runs to 16 residues. The CDR3 region has the DNA TGTGCCAGCAGTTCACGGCCGGGACAGAACACCGGGGAGCTGTTTTTT. It encodes CASSSRPGQNTGELFF.

The chain employs TRBV3-1 and TRBJ2-7; the match to TRBD1 covers 8 bases. The CDR3 runs to 15 residues. The germline V gene encodes CDR1 LGHDT and CDR2 YNNKEL (reference sequence). Unmatched junction bases numbered 11, after V lost 4 bases and J lost 6 bases. CDR3 region: CASSRSRTGGLEQYV. Here the CDR3 DNA reads TGTGCCAGCAGCCGTTCCCGTACAGGGGGTCTCGAGCAGTACGTC.

This chain uses TRBV7-2 with TRBJ2-2, with D possibly matching TRBD1 (5 bases). The germline V gene encodes CDR1 SGHTA and CDR2 FQGNSA. The CDR3 contains 15 residues. Between the trimmed V and J ends, which lost 3 bases and 5 bases, there was a span of 13 bases. The CDR3 loop reads CASSLGRVGTGELFF. The DNA of the CDR3 is TGTGCCAGCAGCTTGGGCAGGGTTGGAACCGGGGAGCTGTTTTTT.

This clonotype turned up a few times. The chain recombines TRBV11-2 with TRBJ2-1, with 8 bases aligning to TRBD1. This CDR3 region has 15 residues. V was pared by 6 bases and J by 8 bases, with 12 bases of the junction left unmatched. Germline V gives CDR1 SGHAT, CDR2 FQNNGV. This CDR3 is CASRLGRGLRDEQFF. CDR3 DNA: TGTGCCAGCAGGCTGGGCAGGGGGCTGCGGGATGAGCAGTTCTTC.

This clonotype has just a few counts. This chain joins TRBV11-2 and TRBJ1-2; 7 nucleotides agree with TRBD1. V dropped 3 bases and J dropped 4; count of bases not matched to a gene: 5. CDR1 and CDR2 (germline): SGHAT, FQNNGV. The CDR3 has 14 residues. In DNA form, the CDR3 reads TGTGCCAGCAGCTTTACAGGGGCTGGCTATGGCTACACCTTC. Translating it yields CASSFTGAGYGYTF.

The J gene is TRBJ1-2, the V gene TRBV7-2; D is unclear. The V end was cut by 1 base, the J end by 7 bases, with 10 bases between. Germline V lookup: CDR1 SGHTA, CDR2 FQGNSA. The CDR3 covers 13 residues. CDR3 bases: TGTGCCAGCAGCTTAGATGAGAGGGTTGGCTACACCTTC. This translates into CASSLDERVGYTF.

The gene calls are TRBV20-1 and TRBJ1-6, with TRBD1 matching 10 bases. Germline V gene sequence: CDR1 DFQATT, CDR2 SNEGSKA (reference sequence). The CDR3 spans 15 residues. After removal of 6 bases from V and 10 bases from J, the junction contained 12 bases not matched to a gene. CDR3 DNA: TGCAGTGCGGGACAGGGGCGCTTGACGTTATCACCCCTCCACTTT. This sequence encodes CSAGQGRLTLSPLHF.

This chain connects TRBV3-1 to TRBJ1-1, with a possible D match to TRBD1 (6 bases). Deletions cut 5 bases from V and 4 bases from J, with 20 bases between. CDR1 and CDR2 (germline): LGHDT, YNNKEL (reference sequence). The CDR3 totals 16 residues. The CDR3 nucleotides are TGTGCCAGCAGCGCCCGGGCAGTCGCGGGGGCCACTGAAGCTTTCTTT. Amino acid sequence: CASSARAVAGATEAFF.

The chain links TRBV2 to TRBJ1-6; 7 bases fit TRBD1. The junction had 6 bases not matched to a gene; V was cut back by 4 bases and J by 12 bases. Germline CDR1 is SNHLY and CDR2 is FYNNEI. The CDR3 contains 13 residues. The DNA for the CDR3 is TGTGCCAGCAGTGCCAGGGGGACGGGACCCCTCCACTTT. This translates into CASSARGTGPLHF.

V gene TRBV3-1 combines with J gene TRBJ2-3; unclear D gene. V was clipped by 0 bases and J by 4 bases, with 17 bases between them. This CDR3 is built from 17 residues. The germline gives CDR1 LGHDT, CDR2 YNNKEL (reference sequence). CDR3 loop: CASSQEGKSLAPDTQYF. For the CDR3, the DNA is TGTGCCAGCAGCCAAGAGGGCAAGTCGTTAGCCCCAGATACGCAGTATTTT.

V and J are TRBV3-1 and TRBJ1-1; D is possibly TRBD1 (5 bases). V gave up 3 bases and J gave up 5 bases, with 13 bases separating them. There are 14 residues in the CDR3. CDR1 is LGHDT and CDR2 is YNNKEL in the germline V gene (reference sequence). The CDR3 spells CASSQLRGTTEAFF. The CDR3 bases are TGTGCCAGCAGCCAGCTGCGGGGGACGACTGAAGCTTTCTTT.

This chain links TRBV4-1 with TRBJ1-2; no reliable D call. V shed 1 base and J shed 5 bases, with 8 bases lying between them. Germline values: CDR1 MGHRA, CDR2 YSYEKL. This CDR3 has 13 residues. The CDR3 DNA sequence: TGCGCCAGCAGCCAAGTACCGGCATATGGCTACACCTTC. It codes for CASSQVPAYGYTF.